The 14 T cell receptor beta chains below come from one sample, sequenced in a study of CD8 T cells in Susac syndrome. Reverse transcription used about 0.45 to 1 ug RNA and random hexamers. TCRdb itself ran the immunoSEQ multiplex PCR reads through MiXCR, one entry per CDR3 protein. The data contain about 200,000 distinct CDR3 sequences, about 96% of them singletons. The material sequenced was CD4+ T cells from PBMCs. These receptors were collected from a human donor with multiple sclerosis.

This clonotype came up once. J is TRBJ2-3 and V is TRBV20-1; D possibly uses TRBD1 or TRBD2 (5 bases each). Looked up from germline, CDR1 is DFQATT and CDR2 is SNEGSKA (reference sequence). The length of the CDR3 is 15 residues. Trimming shortened V by 0 bases and J by 0 bases, and 10 bases separated the two germline ends. The CDR3 bases are TGCAGTGCTAGAGATCCGGGACGGAGCACAGATACGCAGTATTTT. This translates into CSARDPGRSTDTQYF.

This chain uses TRBV5-1 with TRBJ2-6; D ambiguous. This CDR3 region has 15 residues. Germline V lookup: CDR1 SGHRS, CDR2 YFSETQ. Trimming took 3 bases from V and 0 from J, leaving 7 bases between them. CDR3 amino acids: CASSWGSSGANVLTF. The CDR3 DNA reads TGCGCCAGCAGCTGGGGTTCCTCTGGGGCCAACGTCCTGACTTTC.

The chain uses TRBV27 and TRBJ1-5; unclear D gene. The CDR3 has 15 residues. Germline loops: CDR1 MNHEY, CDR2 SMNVEV (reference sequence). Trimming cost V 6 bases and J 0 bases, with 12 bases left between them. CDR3 residues: CASRRASYSNQPQHF. The CDR3 nucleotides are TGTGCCAGCAGACGGGCCTCATATAGCAATCAGCCCCAGCATTTT.

This clonotype was counted once. The chain recombines TRBV14 with TRBJ2-5; 8 positions match TRBD1. The ends lost 1 base at V and 1 base at J; junction bases unmatched: 8. This CDR3 is built from 17 residues. CDR1 and CDR2 (germline): SGHDN, FVKESK. CDR3 loop: CASSQGPYRGAQETQYF. CDR3 in DNA: TGTGCCAGCAGCCAAGGCCCCTACAGGGGGGCCCAAGAGACCCAGTACTTC.

The V call is TRBV7-9, the J call TRBJ1-1; no clear D. Trimming removed 6 bases from V and 3 bases from J, with 17 bases in between. This CDR3 spans 15 amino acids. Germline CDR1 SEHNR, CDR2 FQNEAQ (reference sequence). The DNA for the CDR3 is TGTGCCAGCAGACGAGTCGGGATACCTTACACTGAAGCTTTCTTT. Its protein is CASRRVGIPYTEAFF.

The rearrangement links TRBV20-1 to TRBJ2-5, with unresolved D. The CDR3 covers 14 residues. Germline CDR1 reads DFQATT; CDR2 reads SNEGSKA (reference sequence). Trimming stripped 0 bases from V and 2 bases from J, with 10 bases between. CDR3 in DNA: TGCAGTGCTAGAGAGTTCCAGAAACAAGAGACCCAGTACTTC. This codes for CSAREFQKQETQYF.

The chain has TRBV20-1 and TRBJ1-6; maybe TRBD1 (6 bases). Trimming pared 1 base from V and 5 bases from J, leaving 12 bases between. The CDR3 is 15 amino acids. Germline V gives CDR1 DFQATT, CDR2 SNEGSKA (reference sequence). CDR3 loop: CSARVGGTNNSPLHF. The CDR3 DNA is TGCAGTGCTAGAGTAGGCGGGACAAATAATTCACCCCTCCACTTT.

V gene TRBV7-2 combines with J gene TRBJ2-7; D is ambiguous. The CDR3 contains 13 residues. The germline V gene has CDR1 SGHTA and CDR2 FQGNSA. Trimming pared 3 bases from V and 2 bases from J, leaving 8 bases between. The CDR3 region is CASSLAPAYEQYF. As DNA, the CDR3 is TGTGCCAGCAGCTTGGCGCCGGCCTACGAGCAGTACTTC.

The chain employs TRBV7-9 and TRBJ1-2, with D hard to call. Between the trimmed V and J ends, which lost 3 bases and 0 bases, there was a span of 5 bases. The CDR3 length is 13 residues. Germline CDR1 reads SEHNR; CDR2 reads FQNEAQ (reference sequence). CDR3 coding DNA: TGTGCCAGCAGCTTGGAGTCTAACTATGGCTACACCTTC. Translating it yields CASSLESNYGYTF. The whole variable domain, filled in from reference TRBV7-9 and TRBJ1-2, reads DTGVSQNPRHKITKRGQNVTFRCDPISEHNRLYWYRQTLGQGPEFLTYFQNEAQLEKSRLLSDRFSAERPKGSFSTLEIQRTEQGDSAMYLCASSLESNYGYTFGSGTRLTVV.

V is TRBV30 and J is TRBJ2-3; D is perhaps TRBD1 (5 bases). V was trimmed by 0 bases and J by 9 bases, leaving 10 bases between them. This CDR3 is built from 12 residues. CDR1 is GTSNPN and CDR2 is SVGIG in the germline V gene (reference sequence). CDR3 sequence: CAWSVQTVTQYF. The CDR3 DNA sequence: TGTGCCTGGAGTGTACAGACAGTGACGCAGTATTTT.

The gene calls are TRBV20-1 and TRBJ1-1; D ambiguous. CDR1 is DFQATT and CDR2 is SNEGSKA in the germline V gene (reference sequence). This CDR3 contains 11 residues. The V end was cut by 7 bases, the J end by 4 bases, with 10 bases between. The CDR3 here is CSVSRATEAFF. Written as DNA, the CDR3 is TGCAGTGTCTCACGTGCCACTGAAGCTTTCTTT.

The chain has TRBV7-3 and TRBJ2-3, with D unclear. The CDR3 extends over 13 amino acids. V gave up 5 bases and J gave up 6 bases, with 12 bases separating them. Germline V gene sequence: CDR1 SGHTA, CDR2 FQGTGA. The CDR3 coding sequence is TGTGCCAGCAGCCCTTCCCCGGTGGATACGCAGTATTTT. Translation gives CASSPSPVDTQYF.

In DNA, the CDR3 is TGCAGTGCTAGAGTATCGGGGGATGAGCAGTTCTTC. It specifies CSARVSGDEQFF. The V and J genes are TRBV20-1 and TRBJ2-1; weak D call: TRBD2 (6 bases). V lost 1 base and J lost 8, with 9 bases in between. Per germline, CDR1 DFQATT and CDR2 SNEGSKA (reference sequence). CDR3 length: 12 residues.

About this clonotype itself: The conserved phenylalanine or tryptophan is not found at the CDR3 terminus, so this likely reflects a read error. V gene TRBV7-3 combines with J gene TRBJ2-3, with 13 bases fitting TRBD2. From germline, CDR1 is SGHTA and CDR2 FQGTGA. This CDR3 has 16 amino acids. The V and J ends lost 4 bases and 6 bases, in that order; junction bases with no gene match: 7. CDR3 in amino acids: CASSSRTSGRGDTQYL. DNA for the CDR3: TGTGCCAGCAGCTCCAGGACTAGCGGGAGAGGGGATACGCAGTATCTT.